These 30 T cell receptor beta chains share one sample of origin, sequenced in a study of blood T cell repertoires in COVID-19. TCRdb's copy holds only in-frame clones and misses some; the assay was immunoSEQ multiplex PCR. Of some 220,000 clones listed, around 82% were seen once; the top ten hold approximately 2.9%. The sample was peripheral blood. These receptors were taken from a woman aged 25 to 39 who had recovered from COVID-19.

The V gene is TRBV29-1, the J gene TRBJ2-7, with 7 bases fitting TRBD1. V shed 8 bases and J 6 bases; nucleotides not matched to a gene: 10. The CDR3 spans 12 residues. In germline, CDR1 is SQVTM, CDR2 ANQGSEA. CDR3 residues: CSPRTGTGEQYF. In DNA, the CDR3 is TGCAGCCCCAGGACAGGTACCGGCGAGCAGTACTTC.

The chain combines TRBV13 with TRBJ2-3, with 7 bases aligning to TRBD2. CDR1 and CDR2 from the germline V gene are PRHDT and FYEKMQ (reference sequence). V lost 2 bases and J lost 2; bases outside the gene matches: 4. The CDR3 is made up of 15 amino acids. This CDR3 reads CASSLSGKATDTQYF. The CDR3 DNA is TGTGCCAGCAGCTTAAGCGGGAAGGCCACAGATACGCAGTATTTT.

V is TRBV27 and J is TRBJ1-5; D not resolved. Germline V gives CDR1 MNHEY, CDR2 SMNVEV (reference sequence). Deletions cut 3 bases from V and 2 bases from J, with 11 bases between. The CDR3 length is 15 residues. CDR3 residues: CASSFINSGNQPQHF. Written as DNA, the CDR3 is TGTGCCAGCAGTTTTATTAATAGCGGCAATCAGCCCCAGCATTTT.

This clone was observed at least ten times. CDR3 in amino acids: CASSLPGRYEQYF. The DNA of the CDR3 is TGTGCCAGCAGCTTACCAGGGCGGTACGAGCAGTACTTC. The V and J genes are TRBV5-4 and TRBJ2-7; TRBD1 might be the D (5 bases). With 2 bases removed from V and 4 bases from J, the gap between germline ends came to 10 bases. This CDR3 comprises 13 residues. The germline gives CDR1 SGHNT, CDR2 YYREEE (reference sequence). Full variable domain (missing parts from reference TRBV5-4 and TRBJ2-7): ETGVTQSPTHLIKTRGQQVTLRCSSQSGHNTVSWYQQALGQGPQFIFQYYREEENGRGNFPPRFSGLQFPNYSSELNVNALELDDSALYLCASSLPGRYEQYFGPGTRLTVT.

The chain links TRBV5-5 to TRBJ1-3, with D unresolved. V lost 4 bases and J 0 bases, leaving 20 bases between the germline ends. This CDR3 has 18 amino acids. Germline V lookup: CDR1 SGHKS, CDR2 YYEKEE (reference sequence). DNA for the CDR3: TGTGCCAGCAGCAAGACAAGGGTGACTATCTTCTCTGGAAACACCATATATTTT. Translation gives CASSKTRVTIFSGNTIYF.

J is TRBJ2-7 and V is TRBV7-2, with D perhaps matching TRBD2 (5 bases). Germline loops: CDR1 SGHTA, CDR2 FQGNSA. This CDR3 spans 13 amino acids. V was pared by 2 bases and J by 4 bases, with 9 bases between. The CDR3 DNA reads as TGTGCCAGCAGCTTAAGAGGGATGTACGAGCAGTACTTC. Its protein product is CASSLRGMYEQYF.

The chain combines TRBV21-1 with TRBJ2-7; the table gives TRBD1 as D, unverified against the DNA. TRBV21-1 counts as a pseudogene. This CDR3 is built from 15 residues. CDR3 sequence (DNA): TGTGCCAGCAGCAGACCCGAGACAGGGACCTACGAGCAGTACTTC. It yields the protein CASSRPETGTYEQYF.

This chain uses TRBV7-6 with TRBJ2-5; TRBD2 matches 7 bases. Per germline, CDR1 SGHVS and CDR2 FNYEAQ. The CDR3 runs 14 residues. V shed 3 bases and J 1 base; nucleotides not matched to a gene: 2. CDR3 loop: CASSLGGTQETQYF. Here the CDR3 DNA reads TGTGCCAGCAGCTTGGGGGGGACCCAAGAGACCCAGTACTTC.

The V and J genes are TRBV10-3 and TRBJ2-7; 7 nucleotides agree with TRBD1. CDR1 and CDR2 from the germline V gene are ENHRY and SYGVKD. The J segment lost 9 bases and the V segment lost 2 bases, leaving 7 bases of the junction unmatched. This CDR3 contains 13 residues. This chain's CDR3 is CAISETDRLRQYF. The CDR3 coding sequence is TGTGCCATCAGTGAGACGGACAGGTTAAGGCAGTACTTC.

The chain has TRBV5-6 and TRBJ2-5; tentative D call: TRBD1 (6 bases). The CDR3 sequence is 14 residues long. Trimming stripped 3 bases from V and 5 bases from J, with 14 bases between. The germline V gene encodes CDR1 SGHDT and CDR2 YYEEEE. In DNA form, the CDR3 reads TGTGCCAGCAGCTCCCGGACAGCTGGGGAGACCCAGTACTTC. This translates into CASSSRTAGETQYF.

V gene TRBV28 combines with J gene TRBJ1-2, with 11 bases matching TRBD1. With 6 bases clipped from V and 6 bases from J, the junction kept 3 bases outside the gene matches. This CDR3 region has 13 residues. Germline V CDR1 and CDR2: MDHEN, SYDVKM. The CDR3 nucleotides read TGTGCCAGCAGCCAGGGACAGGGGGATGGCTACACCTTC. This gives the protein CASSQGQGDGYTF.

The gene calls are TRBV7-3 and TRBJ2-7; a weak D match, TRBD2 (6 bases). Germline assignment: CDR1 SGHTA and CDR2 FQGTGA. Trimming took off 7 bases at V and 5 bases at J, with 18 bases between the two ends. The CDR3 runs to 14 residues. Here the CDR3 reads CASTKGPGDHEQYF. CDR3 DNA: TGTGCCAGCACTAAAGGGCCGGGGGACCACGAGCAGTACTTC.

V and J are TRBV6-5 and TRBJ2-7, with 7 bases lining up with TRBD1. V was clipped by 5 bases and J by 3 bases; unmatched bases: 10. The CDR3 loop spans 15 amino acids. Germline CDR1 and CDR2: MNHEY and SVGAGI. The CDR3 nucleotides read TGTGCCAGCAGTCAGAAAGACAGGGTCAACTACGAGCAGTACTTC. Translating it yields CASSQKDRVNYEQYF.

The chain has TRBV6-4 and TRBJ2-3; TRBD2 matches at 9 bases. CDR1 MRHNA and CDR2 SNTAGT come from the germline V gene. J lost 3 bases, V lost 3 bases, and 4 bases had no gene match. This CDR3 comprises 15 residues. The CDR3 is CASSEAGGATDTQYF. CDR3 DNA: TGTGCCAGCAGTGAGGCGGGAGGGGCGACAGATACGCAGTATTTT.

The sample holds a few counts of this clone. This chain joins TRBV10-1 and TRBJ2-7; D unclear. CDR1 and CDR2 (germline): WNHNN, SYGVQD (reference sequence). CDR3 length equals 13 residues. V dropped 3 bases and J dropped 5 bases, with 11 bases sitting between them. Here the CDR3 reads CASSDERGHEQYF. The CDR3 coding sequence is TGCGCCAGCAGTGACGAGCGCGGCCACGAGCAGTACTTC.

The rearrangement links TRBV7-9 to TRBJ1-2, with 8 bases aligning to TRBD1. The CDR3 runs 12 residues. V shed 5 bases, J shed 8 bases, and the junction held 4 bases outside the gene matches. Germline V gives CDR1 SEHNR, CDR2 FQNEAQ (reference sequence). The CDR3 sequence: CASSIGTGGYTF. The CDR3 DNA is TGTGCCAGCAGCATTGGGACAGGAGGCTACACCTTC. Drawing the rest from reference TRBV7-9 and TRBJ1-2, the complete variable domain is DTGVSQNPRHKITKRGQNVTFRCDPISEHNRLYWYRQTLGQGPEFLTYFQNEAQLEKSRLLSDRFSAERPKGSFSTLEIQRTEQGDSAMYLCASSIGTGGYTFGSGTRLTVV.

The chain links TRBV30 to TRBJ2-1; D is undetermined. Per the germline V gene, CDR1 is GTSNPN and CDR2 is SVGIG (reference sequence). The CDR3 spans 12 residues. Trimming left V 5 bases short and J 0 bases short, with 5 bases between. CDR3 residues: CAWSSSYNEQFF. The CDR3 nucleotides read TGTGCCTGGTCGAGCTCCTACAATGAGCAGTTCTTC.

The chain uses TRBV9 and TRBJ2-7; D unclear. The CDR3 sequence is 13 residues long. Germline CDR1 reads SGDLS; CDR2 reads YYNGEE. The V gene lost 2 bases and the J gene lost 2 bases, with 8 bases spanning the gap. CDR3 amino acids: CASSVGLAYEQYF. The DNA of the CDR3 is TGTGCCAGCAGCGTGGGCCTTGCCTACGAGCAGTACTTC.

The chain uses TRBV3-1 (or the pseudogene TRBV3-2) and TRBJ1-2; 8 bases agree with TRBD1. This CDR3 has 14 amino acids. Unmatched junction bases numbered 2, after V lost 2 bases and J lost 3 bases. The germline gives CDR1 LGHDT, CDR2 YNNKEL (reference sequence). The chain's CDR3 is CASSQSDRDYGYTF. CDR3 bases: TGTGCCAGCAGCCAATCGGACAGGGACTATGGCTACACCTTC.

This clone was picked up one time. The chain employs TRBV9 and TRBJ2-3; possibly TRBD2 for D (5 bases). V was clipped by 4 bases and J by 14 bases, with 23 bases between them. The CDR3 covers 14 residues. CDR1 and CDR2 from the germline V gene are SGDLS and YYNGEE. The CDR3 nucleotides are TGTGCCAGCAGCCCGCTGGATGGGCATACTAGGCCGTATTTT. Protein sequence: CASSPLDGHTRPYF.

The chain combines TRBV3-1 (or the pseudogene TRBV3-2) with TRBJ1-5; D remains ambiguous. The germline CDR1 and CDR2 sequences are LGHDT and YNNKEL (reference sequence). The CDR3 is made up of 14 amino acids. The V gene lost 5 bases and the J gene lost 0 bases, with 8 bases spanning the gap. Written as DNA, the CDR3 is TGTGCCAGCAGCTCAACACGTAGCAATCAGCCCCAGCATTTT. Translating gives CASSSTRSNQPQHF.

As for this clone: The sample has other DNA sequences that encode this CDR3 too. The chain employs TRBV5-1 and TRBJ2-3; 10 nucleotides line up with TRBD2. CDR3 length: 15 residues. The V gene end was trimmed by 2 bases and the J gene end by 3 bases; junction bases not matched to a gene: 3. CDR1 SGHRS and CDR2 YFSETQ come from the germline V gene. This CDR3 is CASSFLAGGTDTQYF. The CDR3, as DNA: TGCGCCAGCAGCTTTTTAGCGGGAGGAACAGATACGCAGTATTTT.

V usage is TRBV5-4 and J usage is TRBJ2-5; tentatively, D is TRBD2 (6 bases). Germline assignment: CDR1 SGHNT and CDR2 YYREEE (reference sequence). The CDR3 spans 14 residues. V was shortened by 4 bases and J by 1 base, with 11 bases between the two germline ends. The CDR3 region has the DNA TGTGCCAGCAGCCGACTAGTGGCCCAAGAGACCCAGTACTTC. Its translation is CASSRLVAQETQYF.

This clone appeared once. This chain uses TRBV27 with TRBJ2-1, with TRBD2 matching 11 bases. The V gene's germline CDR1 is MNHEY and CDR2 SMNVEV (reference sequence). The trim removed 5 bases at V and 5 bases at J, leaving 8 bases unmatched. This CDR3 region has 16 residues. The CDR3 sequence is CASSLRLAGYHNEQFF. As DNA, the CDR3 is TGTGCCAGCAGTCTCCGACTAGCGGGATATCACAATGAGCAGTTCTTC.

Comments on this clone: At one end the junction does not follow the germline gene, possibly because of a read error. V and J are TRBV5-4 and TRBJ2-7, with TRBD2 matching over 13 bases. This CDR3 contains 15 residues. From germline, CDR1 is SGHNT and CDR2 YYREEE (reference sequence). CDR3 sequence: CASSSPVGTSGIADF. The CDR3 nucleotides are TGTGCCAGCAGCAGTCCGGTTGGGACTAGCGGGATTGCAGACTTC.

The chain employs TRBV5-1 and TRBJ2-1; D ambiguous. Germline V gives CDR1 SGHRS, CDR2 YFSETQ. Trimming removed 0 bases at V and 3 bases at J, with 7 bases between. This CDR3 is 14 amino acids long. The CDR3 DNA sequence: TGCGCCAGCAGCTTGGAGCTTAACTACAATGAGCAGTTCTTC. Translating it yields CASSLELNYNEQFF.

This chain joins TRBV6-5 and TRBJ1-2; possibly TRBD1 for D (6 bases). There are 11 residues in the CDR3. CDR1 is MNHEY and CDR2 is SVGAGI in the germline V gene. The V gene lost 10 bases and the J gene lost 7 bases, with 13 bases spanning the gap. The CDR3 region is CATITGFGYTF. The CDR3 DNA sequence: TGTGCCACCATAACAGGGTTTGGCTACACCTTC.

The rearrangement joins TRBV27 to TRBJ1-2; TRBD1 matches at 7 bases. The CDR3 spans 17 residues. V shed 4 bases, J shed 4 bases, and the junction held 15 bases outside the gene matches. Per germline, CDR1 MNHEY and CDR2 SMNVEV (reference sequence). In DNA, the CDR3 is TGTGCCAGCAGTTCACCCACAGCAGGGGGGCTGATCTATGGCTACACCTTC. This codes for CASSSPTAGGLIYGYTF.

The chain employs TRBV29-1 and TRBJ2-7; D is possibly TRBD2 (6 bases). V was clipped by 5 bases and J by 5 bases, with 16 bases between them. The CDR3 runs to 13 residues. Germline loops: CDR1 SQVTM, CDR2 ANQGSEA. CDR3 sequence reads: CSVRREVIDEQYF. DNA of the CDR3: TGCAGCGTTCGGAGGGAGGTGATCGACGAGCAGTACTTC.

This clone has a single count. The rearrangement links TRBV30 to TRBJ1-5, with D perhaps matching TRBD1 (6 bases). Trimming took off 0 bases at V and 1 base at J, with 13 bases between the two ends. Germline V gene data show CDR1 as GTSNPN and CDR2 as SVGIG (reference sequence). The CDR3 loop spans 16 amino acids. CDR3 nucleotide sequence: TGTGCCTGGAGTGTAAGAGGCAGGGGAAGCAATCAGCCCCAGCATTTT. It specifies CAWSVRGRGSNQPQHF.